The 8 T cell receptor beta chains below all came from one sample that was sequenced in a study of cytomegalovirus exposure and HLA in healthy donors. Data came from immunoSEQ multiplex PCR; TCRdb stores just in-frame clones and leaves some out. Among 200,000 to 250,000 clones listed, roughly 80% were seen once. Sequences were obtained from PBMCs. The receptors shown here come from a woman aged 18 to 35 in good health and CMV-seronegative.

The rearrangement uses TRBV7-2 and TRBJ2-1; 8 positions match TRBD2. Germline loops: CDR1 SGHTA, CDR2 FQGNSA. The CDR3 runs to 15 residues. V lost 6 bases, J lost 6 bases, and 10 bases stayed unmatched. The DNA for the CDR3 is TGTGCCAGCAGAACTCAGCGGGAGCTAAGCAATGAGCAGTTCTTC. Amino acid sequence: CASRTQRELSNEQFF.

V gene TRBV30 combines with J gene TRBJ2-1; a weak D match, TRBD2 (5 bases). In germline, CDR1 is GTSNPN, CDR2 SVGIG (reference sequence). This CDR3 is 19 amino acids long. V was cut by 0 bases and J by 1 base, with 22 bases left in between. The CDR3 reads CAWSVWRTGLVESYNEQFF. CDR3 DNA sequence: TGTGCCTGGAGTGTTTGGCGGACGGGGTTGGTGGAATCCTACAATGAGCAGTTCTTC.

This clone was detected once. This CDR3 is CASSRPGQGTPQHF. The CDR3 region has the DNA TGTGCCAGCAGCCGACCGGGACAGGGGACGCCCCAGCATTTT. The chain carries TRBV6-6 and TRBJ1-5; TRBD1 agrees at 10 bases. The CDR3 spans 14 residues. The trim removed 6 bases at V and 9 bases at J, leaving 8 bases unmatched. Germline-derived CDR1 and CDR2 are MNHNY and SVGAGI (reference sequence).

CDR3 sequence reads: CASSGDRGPYYGYTF. The DNA for the CDR3 is TGTGCCAGCAGTGGGGACAGGGGGCCTTACTATGGCTACACCTTC. The chain carries TRBV6-1 and TRBJ1-2; 12 bases map to TRBD1. Germline CDR1 is MNHNS and CDR2 is SASEGT. V lost 4 bases to trimming and J lost 3 bases; unmatched junction nucleotides: 3. This CDR3 comprises 15 residues.

This sequence joins TRBV18 and TRBJ1-1; 7 nucleotides agree with TRBD1. J lost 4 bases, V lost 2 bases, and 16 bases had no gene match. The CDR3 covers 18 residues. Germline CDR1 KGHSH, CDR2 LQKENI. The CDR3 protein is CASSPLQGPVLMGTEAFF. The CDR3 nucleotides are TGTGCCAGCTCACCATTACAGGGGCCAGTGCTCATGGGCACTGAAGCTTTCTTT.

There are a few counts of this clone. V gene TRBV13 combines with J gene TRBJ2-7; no firm D call. The V and J ends lost 5 bases and 5 bases respectively, with 13 bases between them. Germline V lookup: CDR1 PRHDT, CDR2 FYEKMQ (reference sequence). CDR3 length: 13 residues. The CDR3 loop reads CASSPPLSHEQYF. CDR3 in DNA: TGTGCCAGCAGCCCCCCCTTAAGCCACGAGCAGTACTTC.

This clone has just a few counts. This chain uses TRBV19 with TRBJ2-3; 8 bases match TRBD2. The V segment lost 4 bases and the J segment 0 bases; nucleotides outside the gene matches: 3. Germline V gene lookup returns CDR1 LNHDA and CDR2 SQIVND (reference sequence). The CDR3 has 15 amino acids. CDR3 region: CASSKVAGSTDTQYF. The CDR3 bases are TGTGCCAGTAGTAAGGTAGCGGGGAGCACAGATACGCAGTATTTT.

In DNA, the CDR3 is TGTGCCAGCACCCCGGGCCGGGAGCGCCCTTACAATGAGCAGTTCTTC. It yields the protein CASTPGRERPYNEQFF. The chain links TRBV9 to TRBJ2-1, with a possible D match to TRBD2 (6 bases). The CDR3 is made up of 16 amino acids. Germline CDR1 reads SGDLS; CDR2 reads YYNGEE. V lost 6 bases and J lost 4, with 20 bases in between. Looking up the rest from reference TRBV9 and TRBJ2-1 gives the full variable domain: DSGVTQTPKHLITATGQRVTLRCSPRSGDLSVYWYQQSLDQGLQFLIQYYNGEERAKGNILERFSAQQFPDLHSELNLSSLELGDSALYFCASTPGRERPYNEQFFGPGTRLTVL.